This T cell receptor (beta chain) was sequenced during a study of shared clonotypes between healthy human individuals. General study points: In this cohort, only blood was sampled, and tissue repertoires likely differ.

Worth noting for this clone: The target antigen is unknown.

Sequenced by immunoSEQ multiplex PCR; TCRdb stores in-frame clones only, minus some. The repertoire includes under 600,000 clones, more than 95% of them detected once, and 0.3% sits in the top ten. Terminally differentiated effector memory CD45RA+ cells were excluded by CCR7 positive selection of CD45RO-negative cells. The sequence was collected from a young man in good health. Specimen: naive CD8+ T cells sorted from blood.

The CDR3 loop is CASSLKVGGYEQYF. CDR3 nucleotides: TGTGCCAGCAGTTTAAAAGTGGGAGGTTACGAGCAGTACTTC. The chain employs TRBV27 and TRBJ2-7, with a weak D call TRBD2 (6 bases). Germline CDR1 MNHEY, CDR2 SMNVEV (reference sequence). Trimming left V 2 bases short and J 4 bases short, with 12 bases between. The CDR3 consists of 14 residues.